A single sample gave rise to the 26 T cell receptor beta chains below, sequenced in a study of blood T cell repertoires in COVID-19. Assay used: immunoSEQ multiplex PCR; TCRdb lists only in-frame clones, some missing. The table records some 490,000 clones, more than 85% of them present only once. Sequenced: PBMCs or T cells enriched from blood (not recorded which). These receptors all come from a woman aged 60 to 75 who had recovered from COVID-19.

This rearrangement joins TRBV30 to TRBJ2-6; D possibly corresponds to TRBD1 (5 bases). Trimming removed 7 bases from V and 0 bases from J, with 7 bases in between. This CDR3 is built from 13 residues. The germline V gene has CDR1 GTSNPN and CDR2 SVGIG (reference sequence). The CDR3 sequence: CAYQGSGANVLTF. The CDR3 nucleotides are TGTGCCTACCAGGGCTCTGGGGCCAACGTCCTGACTTTC.

In its sample, this clone was seen once. The DNA for the CDR3 is TGTGCCAGCAGCGTAGATTTGGGGGCAACCTACAATGAGCAGTTCTTC. Its translation: CASSVDLGATYNEQFF. The V call is TRBV9, the J call TRBJ2-1; D is possibly TRBD1 (6 bases). Germline V gives CDR1 SGDLS, CDR2 YYNGEE. The length of the CDR3 is 16 residues. V dropped 0 bases and J dropped 2 bases, with 12 bases sitting between them.

The chain links TRBV5-1 to TRBJ1-2, with TRBD1 identical over 10 bases. The germline gives CDR1 SGHRS, CDR2 YFSETQ. J gave up 8 bases and V 4 bases, and 8 bases lay outside the gene matches. The CDR3 is 14 residues long. The chain's CDR3 is CASSVTGTGDGYTF. CDR3 DNA: TGCGCCAGCAGCGTCACCGGGACAGGGGACGGCTACACCTTC. Complete variable domain (other parts from reference TRBV5-1 and TRBJ1-2): KAGVTQTPRYLIKTRGQQVTLSCSPISGHRSVSWYQQTPGQGLQFLFEYFSETQRNKGNFPGRFSGRQFSNSRSEMNVSTLELGDSALYLCASSVTGTGDGYTFGSGTRLTVV.

The chain carries TRBV6-2 or TRBV6-3 and TRBJ1-6; D possibly corresponds to TRBD1 (6 bases). The CDR3 runs to 13 residues. Trimming shortened V by 2 bases and J by 14 bases, and 13 bases separated the two germline ends. Germline V gives CDR1 MNHEY, CDR2 SVGEGT. Here the CDR3 reads CASSYRDTSSLHF. In nucleotides, the CDR3 is TGTGCCAGCAGTTACAGGGACACCTCATCCCTCCACTTT.

This clone was found once. This sequence joins TRBV18 and TRBJ2-5; no clear D gene. This CDR3 has 12 residues. Germline lookup yields CDR1 KGHSH and CDR2 LQKENI. V shed 1 base and J shed 4 bases, with 4 bases lying between them. The CDR3 loop is CASSPHTETQYF. The CDR3, as DNA: TGTGCCAGCTCACCACACACAGAGACCCAGTACTTC.

V is TRBV15 and J is TRBJ2-2, with 7 nucleotides matching TRBD2. The trim removed 7 bases at V and 1 base at J, leaving 3 bases unmatched. Germline V gene lookup returns CDR1 LNHNV and CDR2 YYDKDF (reference sequence). This CDR3 contains 14 residues. For the CDR3, the DNA is TGTGCCACCACCGCGGGGGTGAACACCGGGGAGCTGTTTTTT. It is translated as CATTAGVNTGELFF.

The chain is built from TRBV5-1 and TRBJ2-1; 12 positions match TRBD1. V shed 0 bases, J shed 9 bases, and the junction held 4 bases outside the gene matches. Germline CDR1 reads SGHRS; CDR2 reads YFSETQ. The CDR3 is 15 residues long. CDR3 DNA sequence: TGCGCCAGCAGCTTGGGGGGACAGGGGGCCAGTGAGCAGTTCTTC. The encoded protein is CASSLGGQGASEQFF.

The chain links TRBV2 to TRBJ1-2, with TRBD1 as a possible D gene (5 bases). Germline CDR1 and CDR2: SNHLY and FYNNEI. There are 13 residues in the CDR3. V lost 6 bases and J 3 bases, leaving 11 bases between the germline ends. The CDR3 DNA reads as TGTGCCAGCAGCCCAACCAGGGACTATGGCTACACCTTC. Its protein is CASSPTRDYGYTF.

The chain has TRBV5-1 and TRBJ1-1; D is perhaps TRBD1 (6 bases). In germline, CDR1 is SGHRS, CDR2 YFSETQ. This CDR3 has 13 amino acids. The V end was cut by 4 bases, the J end by 4 bases, with 11 bases between. The CDR3 nucleotides read TGCGCCAGCAGCCCGCAGGGGACCACTGAAGCTTTCTTT. Translating gives CASSPQGTTEAFF.

V is TRBV19 and J is TRBJ1-1; a possible D gene is TRBD1 (5 bases). The germline V gene encodes CDR1 LNHDA and CDR2 SQIVND (reference sequence). V dropped 4 bases and J dropped 1 base, with 16 bases sitting between them. The length of the CDR3 is 16 residues. The CDR3 DNA follows: TGTGCCAGTAGTAGGGGCTACAGCCTAACGAACACTGAAGCTTTCTTT. Translated, it gives CASSRGYSLTNTEAFF.

The chain joins TRBV2 to TRBJ2-7; TRBD1 matches at 7 bases. This CDR3 has 14 amino acids. Germline trimming cut 4 bases from V and 4 bases from J; bases unmatched to any gene: 7. Looked up from germline, CDR1 is SNHLY and CDR2 is FYNNEI. The CDR3 sequence is CASSGGQWVYEQYF. DNA for the CDR3: TGTGCCAGCAGTGGGGGACAGTGGGTTTACGAGCAGTACTTC.

The V and J genes are TRBV3-1 (or the pseudogene TRBV3-2) and TRBJ1-1; possible D gene TRBD1, 6 bases. V lost 4 bases to trimming and J lost 0 bases, with 9 bases between them. Germline lookup yields CDR1 LGHDT and CDR2 YNNKEL (reference sequence). The CDR3 consists of 14 residues. CDR3 DNA: TGTGCCAGCAGCCGGGACACCATGAACACTGAAGCTTTCTTT. Translation: CASSRDTMNTEAFF.

The gene calls are TRBV7-8 and TRBJ2-7; 7 bases align to TRBD1. The CDR3 covers 13 residues. Germline loops: CDR1 SGHVS, CDR2 FQNEAQ. The J segment lost 6 bases and the V segment lost 5 bases, leaving 7 bases of the junction unmatched. CDR3 DNA sequence: TGTGCCAGCAGCACCAGACAGGGTGGCGAGCAGTACGTC. Translating it yields CASSTRQGGEQYV.

The V gene is TRBV5-1, the J gene TRBJ1-2, with TRBD1 matching over 10 bases. This CDR3 spans 15 amino acids. V dropped 0 bases and J dropped 6; count of bases not matched to a gene: 5. Germline-derived CDR1 and CDR2 are SGHRS and YFSETQ. CDR3 DNA: TGCGCCAGCAGCTTGGTTGTTGGGACAGGGGATGGCTACACCTTC. Translation gives CASSLVVGTGDGYTF.

This chain links TRBV10-3 with TRBJ1-2; 7 positions agree with TRBD1. The CDR3 is 16 residues long. The V gene end was trimmed by 6 bases and the J gene end by 4 bases; junction bases not matched to a gene: 14. Germline V gene data show CDR1 as ENHRY and CDR2 as SYGVKD. The CDR3 reads CAIRERTGAGTYGYTF. Written as DNA, the CDR3 is TGTGCCATCAGGGAACGGACAGGCGCAGGGACCTATGGCTACACCTTC.

As regards this clone: Other DNA sequences in the sample encode the same CDR3. The chain combines TRBV13 with TRBJ2-3; a weak D match, TRBD1 (6 bases). CDR3 length equals 14 residues. V shed 1 base and J shed 6 bases, with 11 bases lying between them. Germline V lookup: CDR1 PRHDT, CDR2 FYEKMQ (reference sequence). CDR3 in amino acids: CASSLVGAGDTQYF. In DNA form, the CDR3 reads TGTGCCAGCAGCTTAGTGGGGGCTGGGGATACGCAGTATTTT.

The chain joins TRBV25-1 to TRBJ2-4, with D perhaps matching TRBD2 (6 bases). Trimming shortened V by 10 bases and J by 1 base, and 26 bases separated the two germline ends. This CDR3 has 18 amino acids. CDR1 and CDR2 (germline): MGHDK, SYGVNS. CDR3 loop: CANSRGRQGGLAKNIQYF. The CDR3 nucleotides read TGTGCCAACTCCCGAGGGAGGCAGGGAGGTTTGGCCAAAAACATTCAGTACTTC.

The V and J genes are TRBV5-1 and TRBJ1-4; no clear D gene. Germline values: CDR1 SGHRS, CDR2 YFSETQ. V was shortened by 2 bases and J by 4 bases, with 9 bases between the two germline ends. CDR3 length: 14 amino acids. In nucleotides, the CDR3 is TGCGCCAGCAGCTTAGCCCTGCTTAATGAAAAACTGTTTTTT. Its protein product is CASSLALLNEKLFF. Full variable domain (remainder filled in from reference TRBV5-1 and TRBJ1-4): KAGVTQTPRYLIKTRGQQVTLSCSPISGHRSVSWYQQTPGQGLQFLFEYFSETQRNKGNFPGRFSGRQFSNSRSEMNVSTLELGDSALYLCASSLALLNEKLFFGSGTQLSVL.

For the CDR3, the DNA is TGTGCCAGCAGCGTAGAGGCAGGGGTCAGCTCCTATAATTCACCCCTCCACTTT. Translation gives CASSVEAGVSSYNSPLHF. The V gene is TRBV9, the J gene TRBJ1-6; a possible D gene is TRBD1 (6 bases). Germline V lookup: CDR1 SGDLS, CDR2 YYNGEE. This CDR3 contains 18 residues. Trimming shortened V by 0 bases and J by 0 bases, and 13 bases separated the two germline ends.

In its sample, this clone was seen once. The rearrangement uses TRBV15 and TRBJ2-1, with 9 nucleotides matching TRBD2. CDR3 size: 17 residues. Germline CDR1 and CDR2: LNHNV and YYDKDF (reference sequence). V shed 6 bases and J 5 bases; nucleotides not matched to a gene: 14. The CDR3 sequence is CATRPTYSGGSHNEQFF. For the CDR3, the DNA is TGTGCCACCAGGCCTACATATAGCGGGGGATCCCACAATGAGCAGTTCTTC.

This CDR3 reads CASSPQGGSEKLFF. CDR3 bases: TGCGCCAGCAGCCCGCAGGGCGGTAGTGAAAAACTGTTTTTT. The chain has TRBV5-1 and TRBJ1-4, with D possibly TRBD1 on 5 matching bases. Per germline, CDR1 SGHRS and CDR2 YFSETQ. V shed 4 bases and J shed 7 bases, with 14 bases lying between them. The CDR3 has 14 amino acids.

The chain combines TRBV6-5 with TRBJ2-5, with D possibly TRBD1 on 5 matching bases. Germline assignment: CDR1 MNHEY and CDR2 SVGAGI. The CDR3 totals 15 residues. V was pared by 3 bases and J by 2 bases, with 13 bases between. CDR3 amino acids: CASSYFGYRQETQYF. The CDR3 nucleotides read TGTGCCAGCAGTTATTTTGGTTACAGGCAAGAGACCCAGTACTTC.

The chain couples TRBV6-1 to TRBJ2-7; 8 bases match TRBD1. The V gene's germline CDR1 is MNHNS and CDR2 SASEGT. CDR3 length equals 14 residues. The V gene end was trimmed by 6 bases and the J gene end by 4 bases; junction bases not matched to a gene: 8. As DNA, the CDR3 is TGTGCCAGCAGGGGGGGCCAGGGGGCGTACGAGCAGTACTTC. Translated: CASRGGQGAYEQYF.

V usage is TRBV19 and J usage is TRBJ1-2, with 8 positions matching TRBD1. CDR1 LNHDA and CDR2 SQIVND come from the germline V gene (reference sequence). The CDR3 totals 15 residues. Trimming removed 3 bases from V and 6 bases from J; junction bases left unmatched: 9. The CDR3 spells CASSITQLQGDGYTF. The CDR3 nucleotides are TGTGCCAGTAGTATCACCCAACTACAGGGGGATGGCTACACCTTC. The whole variable domain, filled in from reference TRBV19 and TRBJ1-2, reads DGGITQSPKYLFRKEGQNVTLSCEQNLNHDAMYWYRQDPGQGLRLIYYSQIVNDFQKGDIAEGYSVSREKKESFPLTVTSAQKNPTAFYLCASSITQLQGDGYTFGSGTRLTVV.

This clone was counted between two and nine times. V is TRBV10-3 and J is TRBJ1-6; 8 bases map to TRBD1. There are 17 residues in the CDR3. With 3 bases clipped from V and 1 base from J, the junction kept 5 bases outside the gene matches. Germline CDR1 ENHRY, CDR2 SYGVKD. The CDR3 DNA sequence: TGTGCCATCAGTGACACACAGGGGGAGTCCTATAATTCACCCCTCCACTTT. This encodes CAISDTQGESYNSPLHF.

The chain links TRBV2 to TRBJ1-5; D call uncertain. The CDR3 sequence is 13 residues long. Germline CDR1 SNHLY, CDR2 FYNNEI. The V end was cut by 4 bases, the J end by 4 bases, with 8 bases between. The CDR3 here is CASSAEQNQPQHF. CDR3 nucleotides: TGTGCCAGCAGTGCGGAGCAGAATCAGCCCCAGCATTTT.